Presented here are 10 T cell receptor beta chains from one specimen sequenced in a study of Tregs in tolerant kidney transplant recipients (dated by TCRdb to between 2019 and 2020). The library was built by means of the immunoSEQ multiplex PCR assay. TCRdb limited this immuneACCESS table to in-frame rearrangements with V and J called. A share of clones is missing; checked studies link under half to unresolved V genes, and the rest is unexplained. In all, the sample holds 55,000 to 70,000 clones, and approximately 85% of those were seen once. Clones ranked in the top ten supply 2.1% of the sample. Read against the paper, the sample's time point label means: blood sample drawn before combined kidney and bone marrow transplant. Specimen: Tregs from blood, collected before the transplant. All receptors derive from a human donor who received a combined kidney and bone marrow transplant.

Regarding this clone: At the DNA level, this CDR3 is encoded by other sequences in the same sample as well. This chain uses TRBV6-5 with TRBJ2-7; D remains unclear. Trimming took 2 bases from V and 4 from J, leaving 6 bases between them. The germline V gene encodes CDR1 MNHEY and CDR2 SVGAGI. The CDR3 extends over 12 amino acids. CDR3 DNA sequence: TGTGCCAGCAGTTACAGTAGTTACGAGCAGTACTTC. Translation gives CASSYSSYEQYF.

The CDR3 sequence is CASSQVITGNTEAFF. The CDR3 DNA reads as TGCGCCAGCAGCCAAGTTATCACGGGGAACACTGAAGCTTTCTTT. The genes are TRBV4-1 and TRBJ1-1, with D unclear. Germline CDR1 MGHRA, CDR2 YSYEKL. Trimming took off 1 base at V and 1 base at J, with 10 bases between the two ends. The CDR3 is made up of 15 amino acids.

Concerning this clone itself: Other DNA sequences of this sample code for an identical CDR3. The chain couples TRBV27 to TRBJ2-7, with TRBD2 matching 8 bases. The ends lost 9 bases at V and 3 bases at J; junction bases unmatched: 13. There are 15 residues in the CDR3. The germline V gene has CDR1 MNHEY and CDR2 SMNVEV (reference sequence). The CDR3 loop reads CARTGGAVENYEQYF. The CDR3 coding sequence is TGTGCCAGAACGGGAGGGGCAGTCGAAAACTACGAGCAGTACTTC.

The chain employs TRBV5-8 and TRBJ2-2, with unresolved D. CDR3 length equals 14 residues. V was trimmed by 0 bases and J by 4 bases, leaving 7 bases between them. The germline CDR1 and CDR2 sequences are SGHTS and YDEGEE. The CDR3 protein is CASSLVSGTGELFF. Here the CDR3 DNA reads TGTGCCAGCAGCTTGGTTTCAGGCACCGGGGAGCTGTTTTTT.

In its sample, this clone was seen once. The chain uses TRBV5-4 and TRBJ2-2; unclear D gene. V gave up 4 bases and J gave up 4 bases, with 8 bases separating them. This CDR3 has 13 residues. The germline gives CDR1 SGHNT, CDR2 YYREEE (reference sequence). In DNA form, the CDR3 reads TGTGCCAGCAGCAGAGTTGGCACCGGGGAGCTGTTTTTT. Its translation is CASSRVGTGELFF.

The gene calls are TRBV7-9 and TRBJ1-1, with 11 bases matching TRBD1. CDR3 length: 17 amino acids. The germline V gene has CDR1 SEHNR and CDR2 FQNEAQ (reference sequence). The V and J ends lost 4 bases and 3 bases, in that order; junction bases with no gene match: 10. The CDR3 spells CASSSGQGARLDTEAFF. CDR3 DNA: TGTGCCAGCAGCTCCGGACAGGGGGCAAGGTTGGACACTGAAGCTTTCTTT.

V is TRBV4-1 and J is TRBJ2-3; 10 bases are shared with TRBD2. In germline, CDR1 is MGHRA, CDR2 YSYEKL. V lost 2 bases to trimming and J lost 5 bases; unmatched junction nucleotides: 13. The CDR3 contains 18 residues. The CDR3 loop reads CASSQPVSSGGAQDTQYF. As DNA, the CDR3 is TGCGCCAGCAGCCAACCCGTATCCAGCGGGGGGGCCCAAGATACGCAGTATTTT.

CDR3 sequence: CASSFGLSKVDTEAFF. As DNA, the CDR3 is TGTGCCAGCTCATTCGGACTGTCGAAGGTGGACACTGAAGCTTTCTTT. This chain uses TRBV18 with TRBJ1-1; no reliable D call. Trimming left V 5 bases short and J 3 bases short, with 19 bases between. Germline CDR1 KGHSH, CDR2 LQKENI. The CDR3 has 16 amino acids.

This clone has more than one count but fewer than ten. V and J are TRBV5-4 and TRBJ2-2; possibly TRBD1 for D (6 bases). The CDR3 has 19 residues. From germline, CDR1 is SGHNT and CDR2 YYREEE (reference sequence). The V gene lost 4 bases and the J gene lost 0 bases, with 22 bases spanning the gap. CDR3 DNA sequence: TGTGCCAGCAGCGGCCCGGGACACCAGACGGCCCCGAACACCGGGGAGCTGTTTTTT. Protein: CASSGPGHQTAPNTGELFF.

The chain has TRBV6-6 and TRBJ1-2; D is possibly TRBD1 (5 bases). The CDR3 length is 15 residues. From germline, CDR1 is MNHNY and CDR2 SVGAGI (reference sequence). Trimming pared 0 bases from V and 6 bases from J, leaving 14 bases between. This chain's CDR3 is CASSYSKFSRDGYTF. CDR3 coding DNA: TGTGCCAGCAGTTACTCGAAGTTCTCCAGGGATGGCTACACCTTC.